What follows are 25 T cell receptor beta chains derived from one specimen sequenced in a study of blood T cells in healthy people across ages. The use of a sample-barcoded 5' primer and a J-beta primer mix characterized a second PCR of roughly 6 to 11 cycles. MiXCR was run by TCRdb on the 5' RACE reads, yielding one entry per CDR3 protein. There are roughly 680,000 distinct CDR3 sequences in the sample; 52% occur only once, and approximately 15% lies in the top ten. The sample comprised blood. These receptors were taken from a woman of 80 years or more in good health.

CDR3 loop: CSAGRDRKNIQYF. CDR3 nucleotides: TGCAGTGCTGGGAGGGACAGAAAAAACATTCAGTACTTC. The V call is TRBV20-1, the J call TRBJ2-5; D may match TRBD1 or TRBD2 (7 bases each). The better agreement between TRBJ2-4 and the DNA end casts doubt on the J call. This CDR3 contains 13 residues. CDR1 DFQATT and CDR2 SNEGSKA come from the germline V gene (reference sequence).

This clonotype was seen only once. Possible read error: a much larger clone is one base away. This rearrangement joins TRBV5-1 to TRBJ1-5; D gene unclear. Germline V gives CDR1 SGHRS, CDR2 YFSETQ. This CDR3 contains 10 residues. The CDR3: CASKDPPRHF. The CDR3 DNA is TGCGCCAGCAAGGACCCTCCCCGGCATTTT. The whole variable domain, remainder taken from reference TRBV5-1 and TRBJ1-5, is KAGVTQTPRYLIKTRGQQVTLSCSPISGHRSVSWYQQTPGQGLQFLFEYFSETQRNKGNFPGRFSGRQFSNSRSEMNVSTLELGDSALYLCASKDPPRHFGDGTRLSIL.

This clonotype was seen ten or more times. The V and J genes are TRBV7-2 and TRBJ2-7; D unresolved. Between the trimmed V and J ends, which lost 0 bases and 3 bases, there was a span of 6 bases. The CDR3 extends over 13 amino acids. Germline loops: CDR1 SGHTA, CDR2 FQGNSA. The CDR3 DNA is TGTGCCAGCAGCTTAGCATTTAACTACGAGCAGTACTTC. Translated: CASSLAFNYEQYF.

CDR3 protein: CASSARVTEAFF. CDR3 nucleotide sequence: TGTGCCAGCAGCGCCCGGGTTACCGAAGCTTTCTTT. The chain has TRBV7-9 and TRBJ1-1, with D hard to call. The CDR3 loop spans 12 amino acids. Germline V gene lookup returns CDR1 SEHNR and CDR2 FQNEAQ (reference sequence). Trimming stripped 5 bases from V and 8 bases from J, with 12 bases between.

This rearrangement joins TRBV7-9 to TRBJ2-1, with D perhaps being TRBD1 or TRBD2 (6 bases each). Germline-derived CDR1 and CDR2 are SEHNR and FQNEAQ (reference sequence). V lost 2 bases and J 0 bases, leaving 11 bases between the germline ends. This CDR3 contains 16 residues. CDR3 amino acids: CASSLFGGPSYNEQFF. The CDR3 DNA follows: TGTGCCAGCAGCTTATTTGGGGGGCCCTCCTACAATGAGCAGTTCTTC. The entire variable domain, with the rest obtained from reference TRBV7-9 and TRBJ2-1, is as follows: DTGVSQNPRHKITKRGQNVTFRCDPISEHNRLYWYRQTLGQGPEFLTYFQNEAQLEKSRLLSDRFSAERPKGSFSTLEIQRTEQGDSAMYLCASSLFGGPSYNEQFFGPGTRLTVL.

This clonotype came up a few times. V usage is TRBV6-2 or TRBV6-3 and J usage is TRBJ2-1, with 9 bases lining up with TRBD2. The CDR3 runs 17 residues. Unmatched junction bases numbered 10, after V lost 6 bases and J lost 1 base. CDR1 MNHEY and CDR2 SVGEGT come from the germline V gene. CDR3 in amino acids: CASRKPGLADSYNEQFF. CDR3 DNA: TGTGCCAGCAGAAAACCGGGACTAGCTGATTCCTACAATGAGCAGTTCTTC.

The gene calls are TRBV7-2 and TRBJ2-7; D perhaps matches TRBD2 (7 bases). TRBJ2-5 matches the DNA end more closely, so the J call is doubtful. Germline V gene data show CDR1 as SGHTA and CDR2 as FQGNSA. The CDR3 is made up of 16 amino acids. CDR3 amino acids: CASSSIKGGGGETQYF. CDR3 bases: TGTGCCAGCAGCTCCATCAAAGGGGGGGGTGGTGAGACCCAGTACTTC.

The V and J genes are TRBV12-3 or TRBV12-4 and TRBJ1-1; 7 bases match TRBD1. The CDR3 has 14 amino acids. V lost 6 bases and J lost 0; bases outside the gene matches: 4. CDR3 residues: CASRRTGLNTEAFF. CDR3 DNA sequence: TGTGCCAGCAGGAGGACAGGCTTGAACACTGAAGCTTTCTTT.

There are many counts of this clonotype. The gene calls are TRBV3-1 and TRBJ2-1, with D possibly being TRBD2 (6 bases). The CDR3 has 15 amino acids. Germline V gives CDR1 LGHDT, CDR2 YNNKEL (reference sequence). Trimming removed 4 bases from V and 8 bases from J, with 18 bases in between. CDR3 DNA: TGTGCCAGCAGCCGGCCGGAGGGAGCGGGCCATGAGCAGTTCTTC. It codes for CASSRPEGAGHEQFF.

This clonotype has ten or more counts. The chain recombines TRBV7-9 with TRBJ2-5; tentative D call: TRBD2 (5 bases). Germline values: CDR1 SEHNR, CDR2 FQNEAQ (reference sequence). The CDR3 covers 14 residues. The V and J ends lost 3 bases and 1 base respectively, with 9 bases between them. DNA of the CDR3: TGTGCCAGCAGCTTCACCGGGATCCAAGAGACCCAGTACTTC. Translating gives CASSFTGIQETQYF.

The chain carries TRBV4-3 and TRBJ2-7; 7 bases are a match to TRBD1. The end of the DNA aligns better with TRBJ2-4, so the J call may be wrong. This CDR3 has 15 residues. Per germline, CDR1 LGHNA and CDR2 YSLEER. The CDR3 DNA is TGCGCCAGCAGCCAAGATAAAGGGGGCAGGGACATTCAGTACTTC. It encodes CASSQDKGGRDIQYF.

This clonotype came up a few times. V and J are TRBV27 and TRBJ2-1, with 12 bases fitting TRBD2. The CDR3 has 16 amino acids. The V gene end was trimmed by 7 bases and the J gene end by 7 bases; junction bases not matched to a gene: 11. Germline-derived CDR1 and CDR2 are MNHEY and SMNVEV (reference sequence). The CDR3 protein is CASTLGGLAGQNEQFF. CDR3 in DNA: TGTGCCAGCACCCTTGGAGGACTAGCGGGACAGAATGAGCAGTTCTTC.

The chain joins TRBV6-6 to TRBJ2-7; 9 positions agree with TRBD1. CDR3 length: 14 amino acids. CDR1 is MNHNY and CDR2 is SVGAGI in the germline V gene (reference sequence). V shed 10 bases and J 3 bases; nucleotides not matched to a gene: 10. CDR3 bases: TGTGCCACAAAAACAGGGGGCGCAATCTACGAGCAGTACTTC. The encoded protein is CATKTGGAIYEQYF.

The chain couples TRBV28 to TRBJ2-7, with a tentative D call TRBD2 (5 bases). V was trimmed by 2 bases and J by 0 bases, leaving 11 bases between them. In germline, CDR1 is MDHEN, CDR2 SYDVKM. The CDR3 is made up of 15 amino acids. In nucleotides, the CDR3 is TGTGCCAGCAGTTTAATAACGGGATTCTCCTACGAGCAGTACTTC. It translates to CASSLITGFSYEQYF.

The chain has TRBV20-1 and TRBJ1-2; D possibly corresponds to TRBD1 (5 bases). CDR1 DFQATT and CDR2 SNEGSKA come from the germline V gene (reference sequence). With 2 bases removed from V and 8 bases from J, the gap between germline ends came to 15 bases. The CDR3 extends over 13 amino acids. CDR3 nucleotides: TGCAGTGCTAGACCATCCTCCAGGGAGGGCTACACCTTC. Protein product: CSARPSSREGYTF.

Here the CDR3 reads CASSVGGTDHTGELFF. The CDR3 DNA is TGTGCCAGCAGCGTAGGTGGGACAGATCACACCGGGGAGCTGTTTTTT. The chain recombines TRBV9 with TRBJ2-2; 7 nucleotides align to TRBD1. The CDR3 sequence is 16 residues long. The V segment lost 0 bases and the J segment 3 bases; nucleotides outside the gene matches: 5. Germline CDR1 SGDLS, CDR2 YYNGEE.

This clonotype was observed at least ten times. The rearrangement joins TRBV3-1 to TRBJ2-7; D gene ambiguous. V dropped 0 bases and J dropped 2 bases, with 8 bases sitting between them. In germline, CDR1 is LGHDT, CDR2 YNNKEL (reference sequence). The CDR3 totals 14 residues. The CDR3 sequence is CASSQDRPPYEQYF. The DNA of the CDR3 is TGTGCCAGCAGCCAAGATCGGCCACCCTACGAGCAGTACTTC.

This clonotype was detected many times. The chain employs TRBV20-1 and TRBJ1-1; 8 bases fit TRBD1. The CDR3 has 14 residues. Trimming removed 0 bases from V and 3 bases from J; junction bases left unmatched: 3. Germline V lookup: CDR1 DFQATT, CDR2 SNEGSKA (reference sequence). Written as DNA, the CDR3 is TGCAGTGCTAGAGATAGGACAGGGCACACTGAAGCTTTCTTT. This translates into CSARDRTGHTEAFF.

J is TRBJ2-1 and V is TRBV27; D call uncertain. CDR1 and CDR2 from the germline V gene are MNHEY and SMNVEV (reference sequence). V gave up 2 bases and J gave up 4 bases, with 6 bases separating them. The CDR3 consists of 13 residues. CDR3 nucleotide sequence: TGTGCCAGCAGTTTAAACCTTTACAATGAGCAGTTCTTC. Protein sequence: CASSLNLYNEQFF.

This clonotype has only one observation. A single base separates this from a much larger clone, so it may be a read error. The V call is TRBV9, the J call TRBJ2-1; tentatively, D is TRBD1 or TRBD2 (6 bases each). V was pared by 0 bases and J by 13 bases, with 20 bases between. The CDR3 runs 15 residues. Germline V gives CDR1 SGDLS, CDR2 YYNGEE. DNA for the CDR3: TGTGCCAGCAGCGTAGGGGTAAGGGGGGAAGAGACCCAGTTCTTC. This gives the protein CASSVGVRGEETQFF.

Turning to this clonotype: The CDR3 ends on some other residue instead of the conserved phenylalanine or tryptophan, so this is likely a read error. This chain joins TRBV2 and TRBJ2-6; D is perhaps TRBD1 (5 bases). Germline CDR1 SNHLY, CDR2 FYNNEI. The CDR3 has 18 amino acids. The V gene lost 3 bases and the J gene lost 3 bases, with 18 bases spanning the gap. The CDR3 here is CASSDDSQWQSGANVLTV. The CDR3 DNA follows: TGTGCCAGCAGTGATGACAGCCAGTGGCAAAGTGGGGCCAACGTCCTGACTGTC.

This clonotype was counted only a few times. The chain employs TRBV12-3 or TRBV12-4 and TRBJ2-7, with 9 bases lining up with TRBD1. The CDR3 has 17 amino acids. Unmatched junction bases numbered 13, after V lost 5 bases and J lost 2 bases. The CDR3 sequence: CASSPGQGSGLAYEQYF. The DNA for the CDR3 is TGTGCCAGCAGTCCGGGACAGGGTAGTGGTTTGGCCTACGAGCAGTACTTC.

The rearrangement uses TRBV5-1 and TRBJ2-3, with D possibly being TRBD2 (5 bases). V was clipped by 6 bases and J by 4 bases, with 15 bases between them. The CDR3 is 14 residues long. From germline, CDR1 is SGHRS and CDR2 YFSETQ. In DNA, the CDR3 is TGCGCCAGCAACCCAACGCCTAGCCCAGATACGCAGTATTTT. Amino acid sequence: CASNPTPSPDTQYF.

With regard to this clonotype: This clone may be a read error of a much larger clone one base away. The chain recombines TRBV20-1 with TRBJ2-1, with a possible D match to TRBD2 (6 bases). CDR1 is DFQATT and CDR2 is SNEGSKA in the germline V gene (reference sequence). V lost 3 bases and J 5 bases, leaving 20 bases between the germline ends. The CDR3 sequence is 16 residues long. The CDR3 here is CSARGGQGGVDNEQFF. As DNA, the CDR3 is TGCAGTGCTAGGGGGGGTCAGGGCGGAGTGGACAATGAGCAGTTCTTC.

The chain carries TRBV28 and TRBJ1-4; a weak D match, TRBD1 (6 bases). CDR1 MDHEN and CDR2 SYDVKM come from the germline V gene. The CDR3 runs to 13 residues. Trimming removed 6 bases at V and 7 bases at J, with 12 bases between. CDR3 region: CASRDSLAEKLFF. CDR3 bases: TGTGCCAGCAGGGACAGCTTAGCTGAAAAACTGTTTTTT. Using reference TRBV28 and TRBJ1-4 for the parts outside the CDR3, the full variable domain is DVKVTQSSRYLVKRTGEKVFLECVQDMDHENMFWYRQDPGLGLRLIYFSYDVKMKEKGDIPEGYSVSREKKERFSLILESASTNQTSMYLCASRDSLAEKLFFGSGTQLSVL.